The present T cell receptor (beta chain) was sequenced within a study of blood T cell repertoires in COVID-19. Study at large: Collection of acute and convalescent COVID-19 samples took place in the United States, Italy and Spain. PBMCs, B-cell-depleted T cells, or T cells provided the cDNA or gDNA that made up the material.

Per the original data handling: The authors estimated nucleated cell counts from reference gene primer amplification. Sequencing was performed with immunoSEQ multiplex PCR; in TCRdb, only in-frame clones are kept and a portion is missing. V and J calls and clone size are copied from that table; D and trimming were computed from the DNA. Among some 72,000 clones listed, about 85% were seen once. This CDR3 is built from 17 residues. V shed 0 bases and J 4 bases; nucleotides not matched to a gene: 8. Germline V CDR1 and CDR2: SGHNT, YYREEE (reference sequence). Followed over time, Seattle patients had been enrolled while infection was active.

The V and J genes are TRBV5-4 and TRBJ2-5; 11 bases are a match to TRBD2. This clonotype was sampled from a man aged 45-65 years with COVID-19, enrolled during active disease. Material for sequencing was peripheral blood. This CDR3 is CASSLGDSGRAGETQYF. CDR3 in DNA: TGTGCCAGCAGCTTGGGGGATAGCGGGAGGGCCGGAGAGACCCAGTACTTC. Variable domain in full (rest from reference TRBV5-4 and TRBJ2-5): ETGVTQSPTHLIKTRGQQVTLRCSSQSGHNTVSWYQQALGQGPQFIFQYYREEENGRGNFPPRFSGLQFPNYSSELNVNALELDDSALYLCASSLGDSGRAGETQYFGPGTRLLVL.